What follows are 4 T cell receptor beta chains derived from one specimen sequenced in a study of cytomegalovirus exposure and HLA in healthy donors. This PCR relied on a set of 60 Vbeta primers and 13 Jbeta primers. Some clones are missing from TCRdb's copy, which holds only in-frame ones; the method was immunoSEQ multiplex PCR. The data contain roughly 100,000 clones, 9.5% to 13% of them singletons. Sequenced sample: PBMCs. The receptor set was obtained from a man in his forties or fifties in good health and CMV-seropositive.

The V and J genes are TRBV4-1 and TRBJ2-1; 10 nucleotides match TRBD2. V lost 4 bases and J lost 7; bases outside the gene matches: 22. The germline V gene encodes CDR1 MGHRA and CDR2 YSYEKL. The CDR3 totals 20 residues. The CDR3 sequence is CASSPIRLAGERASVNEQFF. The CDR3 DNA reads as TGCGCCAGCAGCCCGATTAGGCTAGCGGGAGAAAGGGCCAGTGTGAATGAGCAGTTCTTC.

This clone was found a few times. V usage is TRBV6-1 and J usage is TRBJ1-5; D unclear. V lost 4 bases to trimming and J lost 5 bases, with 15 bases between them. CDR1 MNHNS and CDR2 SASEGT come from the germline V gene. This CDR3 contains 15 residues. CDR3 sequence (DNA): TGTGCCAGCAGTGTGGAGACGGCAAGACATCAGCCCCAGCATTTT. Protein sequence: CASSVETARHQPQHF.

This clone was recorded a few times. The germline gene is not matched at one end of the junction; a read error may be the cause. The chain joins TRBV7-3 to TRBJ2-2; 10 nucleotides align to TRBD2. The CDR3 sequence is 16 residues long. CDR1 and CDR2 from the germline V gene are SGHTA and FQGTGA. CDR3: CASRLKREGVMGELFF. The CDR3 coding sequence is TGTGCCAGCAGATTAAAGCGGGAGGGCGTGATGGGGGAGCTGTTTTTT.

The chain couples TRBV5-1 to TRBJ1-6; D uncertain. Trimming pared 4 bases from V and 6 bases from J, leaving 8 bases between. Germline assignment: CDR1 SGHRS and CDR2 YFSETQ. This CDR3 is 13 amino acids long. CDR3 in DNA: TGCGCCAGCAGCGGTGCCAGTAATTCACCCCTCCACTTT. Encoded protein: CASSGASNSPLHF. Full variable domain (missing parts from reference TRBV5-1 and TRBJ1-6): KAGVTQTPRYLIKTRGQQVTLSCSPISGHRSVSWYQQTPGQGLQFLFEYFSETQRNKGNFPGRFSGRQFSNSRSEMNVSTLELGDSALYLCASSGASNSPLHFGNGTRLTVT.